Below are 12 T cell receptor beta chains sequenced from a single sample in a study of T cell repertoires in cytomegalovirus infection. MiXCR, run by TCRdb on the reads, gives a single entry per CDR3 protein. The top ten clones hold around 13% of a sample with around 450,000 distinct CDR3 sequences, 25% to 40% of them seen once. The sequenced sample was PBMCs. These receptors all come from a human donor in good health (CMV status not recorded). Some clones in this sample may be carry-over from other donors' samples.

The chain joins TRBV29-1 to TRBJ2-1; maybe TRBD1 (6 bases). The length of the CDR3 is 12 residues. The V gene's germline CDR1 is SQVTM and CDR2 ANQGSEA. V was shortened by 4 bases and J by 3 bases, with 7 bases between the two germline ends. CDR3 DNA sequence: TGCAGCGTTGGGGACAACTACAATGAGCAGTTCTTC. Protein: CSVGDNYNEQFF.

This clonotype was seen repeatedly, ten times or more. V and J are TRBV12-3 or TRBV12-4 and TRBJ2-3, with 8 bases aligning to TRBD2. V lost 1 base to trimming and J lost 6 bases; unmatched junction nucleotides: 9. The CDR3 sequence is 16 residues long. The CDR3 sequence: CASSLVGGGPRDTQYF. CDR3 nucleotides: TGTGCCAGCAGTTTAGTGGGCGGGGGGCCCCGGGATACGCAGTATTTT.

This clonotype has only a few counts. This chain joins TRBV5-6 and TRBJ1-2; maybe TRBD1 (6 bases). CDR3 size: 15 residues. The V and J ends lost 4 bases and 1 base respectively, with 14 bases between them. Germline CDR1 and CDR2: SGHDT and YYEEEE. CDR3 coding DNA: TGTGCCAGCAGCCCCCCGCGGACAGTTAACTATGGCTACACCTTC. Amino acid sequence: CASSPPRTVNYGYTF.

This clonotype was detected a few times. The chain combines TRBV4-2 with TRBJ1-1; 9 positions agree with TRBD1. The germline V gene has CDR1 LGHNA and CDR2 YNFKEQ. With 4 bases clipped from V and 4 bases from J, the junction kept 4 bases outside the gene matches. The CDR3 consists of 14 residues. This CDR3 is CASSRETGGTEAFF. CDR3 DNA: TGTGCCAGCAGCCGCGAGACAGGGGGCACTGAAGCTTTCTTT.

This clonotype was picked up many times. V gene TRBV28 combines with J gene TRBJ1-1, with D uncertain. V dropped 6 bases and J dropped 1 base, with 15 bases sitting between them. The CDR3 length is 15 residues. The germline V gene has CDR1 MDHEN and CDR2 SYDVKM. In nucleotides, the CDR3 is TGTGCCAGCAGCCCCCCCCCCAGTTGGAACACTGAAGCTTTCTTT. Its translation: CASSPPPSWNTEAFF.

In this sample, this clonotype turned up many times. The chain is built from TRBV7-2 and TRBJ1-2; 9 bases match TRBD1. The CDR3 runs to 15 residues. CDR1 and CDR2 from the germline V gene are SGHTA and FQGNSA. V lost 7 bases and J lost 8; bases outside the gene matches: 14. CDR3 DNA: TGTGCCAGCATAAGAGTACAGGGGGCAAGGAGCGGCTACACCTTC. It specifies CASIRVQGARSGYTF.

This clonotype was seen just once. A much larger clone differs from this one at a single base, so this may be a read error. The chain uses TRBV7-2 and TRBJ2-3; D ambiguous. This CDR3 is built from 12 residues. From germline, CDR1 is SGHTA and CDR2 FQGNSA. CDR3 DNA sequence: TGTGCCAGCAGCGATCCACCAGATAAGCAGTATTTT. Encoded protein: CASSDPPDKQYF.

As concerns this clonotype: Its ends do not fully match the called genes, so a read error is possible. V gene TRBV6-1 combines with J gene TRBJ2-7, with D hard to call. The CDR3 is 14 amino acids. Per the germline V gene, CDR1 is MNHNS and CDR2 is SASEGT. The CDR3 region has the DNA TGTGCCAGCAGTGAACGTCAGTCGTTCTACGATCAGTACTTC. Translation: CASSERQSFYDQYF.

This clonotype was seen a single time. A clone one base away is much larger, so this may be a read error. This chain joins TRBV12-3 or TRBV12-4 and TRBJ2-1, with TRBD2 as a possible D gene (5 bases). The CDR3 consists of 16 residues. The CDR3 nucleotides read TGTGAGAGCCGCGGGCAGGCCGCCTTACATTACAATGAGCAGTTCTTC. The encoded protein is CESRGQAALHYNEQFF.

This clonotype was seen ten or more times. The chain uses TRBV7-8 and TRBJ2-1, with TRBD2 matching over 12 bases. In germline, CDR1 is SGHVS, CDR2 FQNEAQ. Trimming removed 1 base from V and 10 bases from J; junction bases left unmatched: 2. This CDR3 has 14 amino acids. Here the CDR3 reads CASSLVTSGGEQFF. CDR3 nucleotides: TGTGCCAGCAGCTTAGTCACTAGCGGGGGGGAGCAGTTCTTC.

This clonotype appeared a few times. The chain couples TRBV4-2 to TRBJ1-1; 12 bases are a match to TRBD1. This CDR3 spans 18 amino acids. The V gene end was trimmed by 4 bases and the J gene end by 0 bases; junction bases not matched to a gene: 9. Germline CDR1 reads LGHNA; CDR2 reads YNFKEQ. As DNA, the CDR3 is TGTGCCAGCAGCCGGCCCGGGGGACAGGGGGCCCTGAACACTGAAGCTTTCTTT. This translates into CASSRPGGQGALNTEAFF.

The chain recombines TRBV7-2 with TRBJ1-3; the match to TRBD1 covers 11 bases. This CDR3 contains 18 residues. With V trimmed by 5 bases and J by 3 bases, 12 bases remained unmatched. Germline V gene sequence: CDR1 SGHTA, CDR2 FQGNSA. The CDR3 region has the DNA TGTGCCAGCAGCCTCCTTTCGATGGGACAGGGGGTTGGAAACACCATATATTTT. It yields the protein CASSLLSMGQGVGNTIYF.